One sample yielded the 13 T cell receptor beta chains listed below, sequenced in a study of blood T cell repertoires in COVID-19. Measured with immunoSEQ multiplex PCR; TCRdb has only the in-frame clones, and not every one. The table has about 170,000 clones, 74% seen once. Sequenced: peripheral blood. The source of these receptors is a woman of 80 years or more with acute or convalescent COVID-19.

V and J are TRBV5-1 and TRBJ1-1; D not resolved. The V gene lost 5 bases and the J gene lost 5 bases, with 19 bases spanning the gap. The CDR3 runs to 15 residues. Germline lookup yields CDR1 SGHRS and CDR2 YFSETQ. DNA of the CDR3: TGCGCCAGCAGTGTGTTACCCGATTTCGGGACTGAAGCTTTCTTT. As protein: CASSVLPDFGTEAFF.

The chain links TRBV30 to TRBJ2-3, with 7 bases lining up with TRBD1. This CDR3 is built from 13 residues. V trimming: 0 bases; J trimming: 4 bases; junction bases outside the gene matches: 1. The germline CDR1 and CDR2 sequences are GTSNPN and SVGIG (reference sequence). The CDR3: CAWSVGGSDTQYF. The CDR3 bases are TGTGCCTGGAGTGTAGGGGGCTCAGATACGCAGTATTTT. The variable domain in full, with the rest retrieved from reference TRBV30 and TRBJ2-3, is SQTIHQWPATLVQPVGSPLSLECTVEGTSNPNLYWYRQAAGRGLQLLFYSVGIGQISSEVPQNLSASRPQDRQFILSSKKLLLSDSGFYLCAWSVGGSDTQYFGPGTRLTVL.

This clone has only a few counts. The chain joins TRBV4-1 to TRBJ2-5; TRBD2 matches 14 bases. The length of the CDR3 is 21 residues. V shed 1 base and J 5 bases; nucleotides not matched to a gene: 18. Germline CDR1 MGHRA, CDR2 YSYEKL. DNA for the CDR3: TGCGCCAGCAGCCAAGCCTACAGGGGGACTAGCGGGAGATGGGGACTCGAGACCCAGTACTTC. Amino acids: CASSQAYRGTSGRWGLETQYF.

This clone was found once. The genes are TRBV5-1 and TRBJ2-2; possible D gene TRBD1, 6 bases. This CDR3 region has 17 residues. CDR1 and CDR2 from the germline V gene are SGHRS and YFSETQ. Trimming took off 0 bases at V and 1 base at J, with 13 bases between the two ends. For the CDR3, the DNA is TGCGCCAGCAGCTTGGCCGCCACGGGACAGAACACCGGGGAGCTGTTTTTT. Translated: CASSLAATGQNTGELFF.

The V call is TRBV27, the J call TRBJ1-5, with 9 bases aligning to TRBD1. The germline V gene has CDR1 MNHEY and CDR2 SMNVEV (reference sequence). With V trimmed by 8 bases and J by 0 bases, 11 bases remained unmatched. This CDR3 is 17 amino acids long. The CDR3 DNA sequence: TGTGCCAGCTCCGAGGGACAGGGATGGTATAGCAATCAGCCCCAGCATTTT. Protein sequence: CASSEGQGWYSNQPQHF.

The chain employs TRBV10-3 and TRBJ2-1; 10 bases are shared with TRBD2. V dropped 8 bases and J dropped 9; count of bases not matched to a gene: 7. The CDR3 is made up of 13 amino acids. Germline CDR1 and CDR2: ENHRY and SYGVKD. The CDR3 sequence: CAISASGSAEQFF. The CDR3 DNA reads TGTGCCATCTCGGCTAGCGGGAGTGCTGAGCAGTTCTTC.

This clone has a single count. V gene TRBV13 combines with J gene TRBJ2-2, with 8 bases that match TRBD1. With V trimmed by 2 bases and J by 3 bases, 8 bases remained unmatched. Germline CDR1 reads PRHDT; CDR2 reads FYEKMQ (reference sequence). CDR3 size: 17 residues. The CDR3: CASSLSAGGSYTGELFF. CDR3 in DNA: TGTGCCAGCAGCTTATCTGCAGGGGGCTCGTACACCGGGGAGCTGTTTTTT.

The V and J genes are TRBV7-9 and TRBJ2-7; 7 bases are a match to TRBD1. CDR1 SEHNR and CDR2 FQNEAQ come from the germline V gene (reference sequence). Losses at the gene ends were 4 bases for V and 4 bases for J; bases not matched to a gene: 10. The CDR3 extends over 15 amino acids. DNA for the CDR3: TGTGCCAGCAGCTCGCCGGGACAGAGCTTTTACGAGCAGTACTTC. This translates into CASSSPGQSFYEQYF.

This CDR3 is CASSPGLAGVETQYF. As DNA, the CDR3 is TGTGCCAGCAGTCCGGGACTAGCGGGCGTTGAGACCCAGTACTTC. The chain combines TRBV6-6 with TRBJ2-5, with 12 positions matching TRBD2. Germline V gene data show CDR1 as MNHNY and CDR2 as SVGAGI (reference sequence). The junction had 6 bases not matched to a gene; V was cut back by 5 bases and J by 5 bases. The CDR3 extends over 15 amino acids.

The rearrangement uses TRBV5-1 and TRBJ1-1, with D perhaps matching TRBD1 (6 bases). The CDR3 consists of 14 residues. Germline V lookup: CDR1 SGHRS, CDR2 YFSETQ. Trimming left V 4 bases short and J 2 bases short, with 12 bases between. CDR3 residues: CASSRQAINTEAFF. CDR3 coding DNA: TGCGCCAGCAGCCGACAGGCGATCAACACTGAAGCTTTCTTT.

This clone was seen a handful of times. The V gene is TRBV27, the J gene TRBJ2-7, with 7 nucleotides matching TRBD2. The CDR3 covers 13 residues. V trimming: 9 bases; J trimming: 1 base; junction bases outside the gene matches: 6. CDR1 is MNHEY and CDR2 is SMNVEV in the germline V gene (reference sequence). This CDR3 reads CASQSSGSYEQYF. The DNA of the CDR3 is TGTGCCAGTCAAAGTAGCGGGTCCTACGAGCAGTACTTC.

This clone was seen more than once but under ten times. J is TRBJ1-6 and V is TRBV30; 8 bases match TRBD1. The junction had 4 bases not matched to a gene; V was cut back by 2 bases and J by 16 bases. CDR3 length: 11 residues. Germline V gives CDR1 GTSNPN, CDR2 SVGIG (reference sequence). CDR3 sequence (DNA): TGTGCCTGGAGTCACGGGGACAGGCTCCACTTT. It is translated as CAWSHGDRLHF.

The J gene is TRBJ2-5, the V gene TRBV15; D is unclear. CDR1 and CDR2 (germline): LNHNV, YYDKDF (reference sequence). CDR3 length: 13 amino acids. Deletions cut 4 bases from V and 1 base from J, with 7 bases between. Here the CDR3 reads CATSIQLQETQYF. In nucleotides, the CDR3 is TGTGCCACCAGCATTCAACTCCAAGAGACCCAGTACTTC.